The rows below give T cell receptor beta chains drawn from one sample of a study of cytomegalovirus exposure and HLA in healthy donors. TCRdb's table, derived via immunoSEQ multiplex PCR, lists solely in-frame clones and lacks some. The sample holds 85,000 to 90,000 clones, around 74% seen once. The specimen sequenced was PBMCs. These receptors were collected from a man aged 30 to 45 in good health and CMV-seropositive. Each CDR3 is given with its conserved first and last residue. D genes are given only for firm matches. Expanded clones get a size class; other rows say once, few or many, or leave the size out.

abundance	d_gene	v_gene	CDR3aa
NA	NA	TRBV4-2	CASSQDTYEQYF
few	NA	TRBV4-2	CASSQAAAGGVEKLFF
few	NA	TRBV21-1	CASSKGCHGSPLHF
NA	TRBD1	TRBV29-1	CSVEDGTENYNEQFF
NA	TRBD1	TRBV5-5	CASSLGQGSYEQYF
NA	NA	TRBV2	CASRREDYGYTF
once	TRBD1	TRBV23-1	CASSPLGTVLEQYF
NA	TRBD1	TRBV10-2	CASSPPQGAGNTIYF
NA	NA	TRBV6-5	CASRSTGPRNTEAFF
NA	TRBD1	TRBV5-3	CASSPGTGGGEKLFF
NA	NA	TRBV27	CASSPSLSYEQYF
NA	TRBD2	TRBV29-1	CSVGLAGGQETQYF
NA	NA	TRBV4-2	CASSQDFRELFF
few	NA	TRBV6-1	CASSVGLSSGANVLTF
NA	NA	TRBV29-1	CSVGLQANTEAFF
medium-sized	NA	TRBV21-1	CASSKAGTLHQPQHF
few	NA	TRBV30	CAWTGFLDTEAFF
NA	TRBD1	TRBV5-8	CASSGRTGRTRTDTQYF
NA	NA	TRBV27	CASIRTYEQYF
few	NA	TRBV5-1	CASSFRQGSLSEETQYF
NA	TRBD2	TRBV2	CASSVLAGGRGEQFF
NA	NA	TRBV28	CASSSRAGFYEQYF
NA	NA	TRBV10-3	CAIRDPFGGSPLHF
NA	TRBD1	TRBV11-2	CASSSGQGRETQYF
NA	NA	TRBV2	CASSELGKQETQYF
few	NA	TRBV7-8	CASSLVVAGSYNEQFF
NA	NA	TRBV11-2	CASSSPSWGPPDTQYF
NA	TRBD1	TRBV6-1	CASSETPDRVAYGYTF
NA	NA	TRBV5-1	CASSLTQGTHRDTQYF
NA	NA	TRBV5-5	CASSSQYQETQYF
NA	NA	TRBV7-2	CASSQVRTGTEAFF
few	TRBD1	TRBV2	CASRPGQLIEAFF
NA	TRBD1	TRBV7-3	CASSRTDRGLANTGELFF
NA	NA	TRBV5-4	CASSSGQRNYGYTF
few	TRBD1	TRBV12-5	CASGAPHRDRDNYGYTF
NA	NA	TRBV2	CASKVSSADGELFF
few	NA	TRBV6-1	CASSEGILNEKLFF
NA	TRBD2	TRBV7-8	CASSLRAGGSNTDTQYF
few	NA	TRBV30	CAWSRYTDTQYF
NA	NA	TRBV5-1	CASSFKTGSNTEAFF
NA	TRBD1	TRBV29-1	CSAGTGISRSEQYF
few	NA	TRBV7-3	CASSTPVTGELFF
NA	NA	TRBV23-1	CASSQSPGDYGYTF
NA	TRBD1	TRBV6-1	CASSETTGGREKLFF
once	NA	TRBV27	CASSLSLRLVAGELFF
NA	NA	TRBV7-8	CASSARISGPGGDSYNSPLHF
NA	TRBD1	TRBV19	CASSPGTGVGNTIYF
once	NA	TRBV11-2	CASSLVPPWGQYEQYF
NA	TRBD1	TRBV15	CATSSSGTGYLGNQPQHF
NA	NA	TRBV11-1	CASSPSSRLEAFF
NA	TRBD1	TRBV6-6	CASSYVAGGGETQYF
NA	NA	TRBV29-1	CSVSGDSLPDTQYF
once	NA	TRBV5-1	CASSPDSLAYGYTF
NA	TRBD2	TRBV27	CASSIMSGAPYEQYF
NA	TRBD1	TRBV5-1	CASSLRDRNEKLFF
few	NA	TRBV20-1	CSANTVSAFF
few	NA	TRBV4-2	CASSQSGLNQPQHF
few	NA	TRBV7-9	CASSSRAGYGNNEQFF
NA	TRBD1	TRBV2	CATSDRGPNYGYTF